This T cell receptor (beta chain) appears in the sequencing data of a study of T cells after yellow fever vaccination. Study background: Fractions of limited cellularity were prepared by means of SMART-Seq v4 Ultra Low Input.

General study findings and limits: Researchers cautioned that FACS-sorted repertoires could harbor abundant clonotypes contaminating from the bulk population. Although most clonotypes did not, a small share appeared in both CD4 and CD8 compartments. Subsequent to the booster, the majority of primary-vaccination clones reappeared (around 95% CD4, around 90% CD8).

This clonotype was seen a handful of times. Its antigen is undetermined. Using its own MiXCR run on the 5' RACE reads, TCRdb lists one record per CDR3 protein. Here the sample spans roughly 70,000 distinct CDR3 sequences, over 7.5% being singletons. The receptor's source is a man aged 25-45 years who received the YFV17D yellow fever vaccine. Specimen: CD8+ T cells sorted from PBMCs, collected on the day of the yellow fever booster vaccination.

The CDR3 region is CASSQGLARYEQFF. The DNA for the CDR3 is TGCGCCAGCAGCCAGGGACTAGCTCGGTACGAGCAGTTCTTC. This chain links TRBV4-1 with TRBJ2-1; 9 bases fit TRBD2. CDR3 length: 14 amino acids. V trimming: 3 bases; J trimming: 10 bases; junction bases outside the gene matches: 7. The germline gives CDR1 MGHRA, CDR2 YSYEKL.